This T cell receptor beta chain derives from a study of shared clonotypes between healthy human individuals. General study points: Tissue TCR repertoires likely differ from these blood-only repertoires.

About this clone: Its cognate antigen is unknown.

Germline loops: CDR1 SGHDN, CDR2 FVKESK. The CDR3 spans 18 residues. In the sorted-subset replicate PCRs, around 200 ng DNA, around 30,000 T cell genomes, was used. Original processing notes: Junction-only sequences without quality scores were provided by ImmunoSEQ, so filtering was different. Data came from immunoSEQ multiplex PCR; TCRdb stores just in-frame clones and leaves some out. The DNA gave D and trimming, while V, J and clone size come from that table. The sample consists of around 720,000 clones, approximately 73% of them appearing once. Material: memory CD4+ T cells sorted from blood. The subset was: CD45RA-negative fraction. The genes are TRBV14 and TRBJ2-5, with 13 bases fitting TRBD2. The DNA end is a closer match to TRBJ2-7, so the J assignment may be wrong. The sequence was collected from a woman in her 30s in good health. CDR3 protein: CASSPGLAGARWGDEQYF. CDR3 DNA sequence: TGTGCCAGCAGCCCCGGACTAGCGGGGGCAAGATGGGGAGACGAGCAGTACTTC.